Below are 24 T cell receptor beta chains sequenced from a single sample in a study of blood T cell repertoires in COVID-19 (TCRdb year 2020). The method was the immunoSEQ multiplex PCR assay. In TCRdb, the immuneACCESS table is reduced to in-frame sequences with V and J assigned. These tables do not hold every clone; where another copy was compared, an unresolved V gene accounts for under half, and the others remain unexplained. This sample has 180,000 or so clones in its table, and over 80% of those were observed once. The ten largest clones take up 10% to 15% of the sample. Material: PBMCs or T cells enriched from blood (not recorded which). Receptor source: a woman between 55 and 75 years old who had recovered from COVID-19.

This sequence joins TRBV5-6 and TRBJ2-3, with 13 bases identical to TRBD2. The CDR3 length is 15 residues. Germline-derived CDR1 and CDR2 are SGHDT and YYEEEE. Trimming at V came to 0 bases and at J to 10 bases, leaving 5 bases not matched to a gene. The CDR3, as DNA: TGTGCCAGCAGCTTGGACACTAGCGGGAGGGCCCCGCAGTATTTT. Translating gives CASSLDTSGRAPQYF.

V gene TRBV3-1 (or the pseudogene TRBV3-2) combines with J gene TRBJ1-2; possible D gene TRBD1, 5 bases. Germline CDR1 is LGHDT and CDR2 is YNNKEL (reference sequence). The CDR3 sequence is 15 residues long. Deletions cut 1 base from V and 3 bases from J, with 12 bases between. The CDR3 is CASSQVGTEHYGYTF. The CDR3 nucleotides read TGTGCCAGCAGCCAAGTAGGGACTGAGCACTATGGCTACACCTTC.

The chain has TRBV4-1 and TRBJ2-3; D is perhaps TRBD1 (5 bases). This CDR3 is built from 15 residues. V lost 0 bases, J lost 6 bases, and 13 bases lay in between. CDR1 is MGHRA and CDR2 is YSYEKL in the germline V gene. The CDR3 bases are TGCGCCAGCAGCCAAGATATCAGGGTATGGGATACGCAGTATTTT. Its translation: CASSQDIRVWDTQYF.

The CDR3: CAWSVGQGHQPQHF. The CDR3 nucleotides read TGTGCCTGGAGTGTGGGACAGGGGCATCAGCCCCAGCATTTT. This rearrangement joins TRBV30 to TRBJ1-5; 10 nucleotides agree with TRBD1. CDR1 is GTSNPN and CDR2 is SVGIG in the germline V gene (reference sequence). The CDR3 extends over 14 amino acids. The J segment lost 5 bases and the V segment lost 0 bases, leaving 1 base of the junction unmatched.

V usage is TRBV7-9 and J usage is TRBJ1-5; no reliable D call. V was pared by 4 bases and J by 1 base, with 5 bases between. In germline, CDR1 is SEHNR, CDR2 FQNEAQ (reference sequence). The CDR3 extends over 13 amino acids. In DNA, the CDR3 is TGTGCCAGCAGCTCGGAGAGCAATCAGCCCCAGCATTTT. Translated, it gives CASSSESNQPQHF.

The chain recombines TRBV28 with TRBJ1-1, with 7 bases aligning to TRBD1. V shed 5 bases, J shed 4 bases, and the junction held 10 bases outside the gene matches. The CDR3 is 15 residues long. Looked up from germline, CDR1 is MDHEN and CDR2 is SYDVKM. The DNA for the CDR3 is TGTGCCAGCAGTCCTAGGGACAGCTTTCCCACTGAAGCTTTCTTT. This gives the protein CASSPRDSFPTEAFF. Supplemented by reference TRBV28 and TRBJ1-1, the full variable domain reads DVKVTQSSRYLVKRTGEKVFLECVQDMDHENMFWYRQDPGLGLRLIYFSYDVKMKEKGDIPEGYSVSREKKERFSLILESASTNQTSMYLCASSPRDSFPTEAFFGQGTRLTVV.

This clone is deemed large. The CDR3 sequence: CASSLFGTGGYEQYF. CDR3 nucleotide sequence: TGTGCCAGCAGTTTATTTGGGACAGGGGGCTACGAGCAGTACTTC. V is TRBV27 and J is TRBJ2-7, with 11 nucleotides matching TRBD1. CDR1 MNHEY and CDR2 SMNVEV come from the germline V gene (reference sequence). This CDR3 has 15 amino acids. V gave up 1 base and J gave up 3 bases; unmatched junction bases: 2.

The chain uses TRBV19 and TRBJ1-5; 7 bases fit TRBD1. CDR3 length: 13 residues. Germline V gives CDR1 LNHDA, CDR2 SQIVND (reference sequence). Trimming took 5 bases from V and 6 from J; bases not matched to a gene: 4. Here the CDR3 DNA reads TGTGCCAGTAGTGGACAGGTGGCTCAGCCCCAGCATTTT. Amino acids: CASSGQVAQPQHF.

This clone was seen a handful of times. The V call is TRBV18, the J call TRBJ1-1, with D tentatively TRBD1 (6 bases). Trimming took 3 bases from V and 1 from J, leaving 12 bases between them. Germline CDR1 KGHSH, CDR2 LQKENI. The CDR3 contains 15 residues. CDR3 DNA sequence: TGTGCCAGCTCACCTTTTCAACAGGGGAACACTGAAGCTTTCTTT. It is translated as CASSPFQQGNTEAFF.

The V call is TRBV5-1, the J call TRBJ2-7, with TRBD2 as a possible D gene (6 bases). This CDR3 comprises 16 residues. V shed 2 bases and J shed 5 bases, with 20 bases lying between them. In germline, CDR1 is SGHRS, CDR2 YFSETQ. The CDR3 reads CASSFGGLAGTDEQYF. The CDR3 bases are TGCGCCAGCAGCTTCGGCGGTCTCGCGGGAACGGACGAGCAGTACTTC.

The J gene is TRBJ2-1, the V gene TRBV2; 8 bases are a match to TRBD2. Per germline, CDR1 SNHLY and CDR2 FYNNEI. The J segment lost 7 bases and the V segment lost 1 base, leaving 6 bases of the junction unmatched. The CDR3 is 15 residues long. Here the CDR3 reads CASSEGTGGWNEQFF. As DNA, the CDR3 is TGTGCCAGCAGTGAAGGGACGGGAGGGTGGAATGAGCAGTTCTTC.

This clone was recorded once. This chain joins TRBV3-1 (or the pseudogene TRBV3-2) and TRBJ2-7, with 11 bases that match TRBD2. The CDR3 loop spans 16 amino acids. CDR1 LGHDT and CDR2 YNNKEL come from the germline V gene (reference sequence). V shed 4 bases and J 6 bases; nucleotides not matched to a gene: 11. The CDR3 reads CASSPLTSGAVSEQYF. In DNA form, the CDR3 reads TGTGCCAGCAGCCCCTTGACTAGCGGGGCTGTAAGCGAGCAGTACTTC.

This rearrangement joins TRBV7-2 to TRBJ2-1; weak D call: TRBD2 (7 bases). This CDR3 is 14 amino acids long. V dropped 2 bases and J dropped 10 bases, with 15 bases sitting between them. CDR1 and CDR2 (germline): SGHTA, FQGNSA. CDR3 nucleotides: TGTGCCAGCAGCTTATTTCGGGGGGCGTCCGAGCAGTTCTTC. It yields the protein CASSLFRGASEQFF.

With respect to this clone: Other DNA variants within this sample encode the same CDR3. V usage is TRBV9 and J usage is TRBJ1-3; possible D gene TRBD1, 5 bases. V lost 3 bases and J 1 base, leaving 11 bases between the germline ends. The CDR3 runs 15 residues. CDR1 and CDR2 (germline): SGDLS, YYNGEE. The CDR3 DNA sequence: TGTGCCAGCAGCGCGGGGGGGGTGTCTGGAAACACCATATATTTT. It encodes CASSAGGVSGNTIYF.

A single count supports this clone. The rearrangement uses TRBV10-3 and TRBJ1-1, with 8 bases aligning to TRBD1. Per germline, CDR1 ENHRY and CDR2 SYGVKD. The V gene end was trimmed by 4 bases and the J gene end by 0 bases; junction bases not matched to a gene: 10. The CDR3 consists of 17 residues. CDR3 sequence (DNA): TGTGCCATCAGTGCTCGCGGCAGGGGGCAGATGAACACTGAAGCTTTCTTT. This sequence encodes CAISARGRGQMNTEAFF.

V usage is TRBV6-5 and J usage is TRBJ1-2; a weak D match, TRBD1 (5 bases). The CDR3 extends over 13 amino acids. The V gene lost 7 bases and the J gene lost 8 bases, with 17 bases spanning the gap. Looked up from germline, CDR1 is MNHEY and CDR2 is SVGAGI. CDR3 region: CASIGASPWGYTF. In DNA, the CDR3 is TGTGCCAGCATAGGGGCCAGCCCCTGGGGCTACACCTTC.

The rearrangement links TRBV18 to TRBJ2-4; 8 bases line up with TRBD1. There are 16 residues in the CDR3. Germline loops: CDR1 KGHSH, CDR2 LQKENI. V trimming: 3 bases; J trimming: 7 bases; junction bases outside the gene matches: 11. The CDR3 sequence is CASSPAGTGEGNIQYF. DNA of the CDR3: TGTGCCAGCTCACCGGCCGGGACAGGTGAGGGGAACATTCAGTACTTC.

The chain has TRBV3-1 (or the pseudogene TRBV3-2) and TRBJ1-2; 7 bases map to TRBD1. CDR1 is LGHDT and CDR2 is YNNKEL in the germline V gene (reference sequence). V trimming: 1 base; J trimming: 6 bases; junction bases outside the gene matches: 8. This CDR3 comprises 15 residues. In DNA, the CDR3 is TGTGCCAGCAGCCAAGCTTCGACAGGGAGTCATGGCTACACCTTC. This sequence encodes CASSQASTGSHGYTF.

The chain joins TRBV5-5 to TRBJ1-4; tentative D call: TRBD1 (5 bases). The CDR3 length is 14 residues. Trimming took off 1 base at V and 5 bases at J, with 9 bases between the two ends. Looked up from germline, CDR1 is SGHKS and CDR2 is YYEKEE (reference sequence). The CDR3 reads CASSLSGINEKLFF. CDR3 DNA: TGTGCCAGCAGCTTGTCAGGGATAAATGAAAAACTGTTTTTT.

The V gene is TRBV5-1, the J gene TRBJ1-4, with TRBD1 matching over 8 bases. This CDR3 is built from 14 residues. The J segment lost 8 bases and the V segment lost 3 bases, leaving 6 bases of the junction unmatched. Per the germline V gene, CDR1 is SGHRS and CDR2 is YFSETQ. CDR3 in amino acids: CASSSTGAREKLFF. The DNA for the CDR3 is TGCGCCAGCAGCTCGACAGGGGCGAGAGAAAAACTGTTTTTT.

This rearrangement joins TRBV7-9 to TRBJ2-1; 12 bases agree with TRBD2. Germline values: CDR1 SEHNR, CDR2 FQNEAQ (reference sequence). The CDR3 is made up of 17 amino acids. Losses at the gene ends were 11 bases for V and 0 bases for J; bases not matched to a gene: 11. The DNA for the CDR3 is TGTGCCGGGCAGGGGCTAGCGGGAGGGAGCTCCTACAATGAGCAGTTCTTC. Amino acid sequence: CAGQGLAGGSSYNEQFF.

The CDR3 spells CASSPRTSDEQFF. For the CDR3, the DNA is TGTGCCAGCAGTCCCCGGACTAGCGATGAGCAGTTCTTC. The chain recombines TRBV9 with TRBJ2-1; TRBD2 matches at 9 bases. Germline CDR1 SGDLS, CDR2 YYNGEE. V trimming: 5 bases; J trimming: 8 bases; junction bases outside the gene matches: 5. This CDR3 is 13 amino acids long.

CDR3 in DNA: TGTGCCAGCAGTCCCAGGGGGCGCAGTGAAGATACGCAGTATTTT. Translated: CASSPRGRSEDTQYF. The chain links TRBV28 to TRBJ2-3; 8 bases align to TRBD1. From germline, CDR1 is MDHEN and CDR2 SYDVKM. The CDR3 length is 15 residues. The V gene end was trimmed by 5 bases and the J gene end by 5 bases; junction bases not matched to a gene: 9.

This chain links TRBV12-3 or TRBV12-4 with TRBJ1-1, with 7 bases aligning to TRBD1. V shed 5 bases and J 3 bases; nucleotides not matched to a gene: 3. This CDR3 is 13 amino acids long. The CDR3 loop reads CASSTRGDTEAFF. Here the CDR3 DNA reads TGTGCCAGCAGTACCAGGGGGGACACTGAAGCTTTCTTT.